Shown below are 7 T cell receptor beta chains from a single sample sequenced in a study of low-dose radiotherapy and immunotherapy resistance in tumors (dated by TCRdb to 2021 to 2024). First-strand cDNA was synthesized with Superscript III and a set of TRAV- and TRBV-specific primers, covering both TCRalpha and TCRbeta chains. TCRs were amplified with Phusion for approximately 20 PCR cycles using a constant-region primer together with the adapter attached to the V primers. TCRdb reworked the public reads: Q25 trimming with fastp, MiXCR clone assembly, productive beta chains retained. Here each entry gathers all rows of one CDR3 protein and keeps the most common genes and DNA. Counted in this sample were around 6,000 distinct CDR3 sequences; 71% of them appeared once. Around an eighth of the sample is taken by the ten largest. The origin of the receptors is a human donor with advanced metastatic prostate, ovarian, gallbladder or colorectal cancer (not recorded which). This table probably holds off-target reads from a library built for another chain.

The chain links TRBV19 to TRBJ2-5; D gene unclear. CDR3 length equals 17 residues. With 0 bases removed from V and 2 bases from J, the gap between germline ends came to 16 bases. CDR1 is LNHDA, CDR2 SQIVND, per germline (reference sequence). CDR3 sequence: CASSIDHGVAAQETQYF. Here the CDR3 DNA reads TGTGCCAGTAGTATAGATCACGGAGTAGCCGCTCAAGAGACCCAGTACTTC.

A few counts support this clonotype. This CDR3 reads CASRDRERRGANVLTF. The CDR3 DNA follows: TGTGCCAGCAGAGACCGGGAGCGGAGGGGGGCCAACGTCCTGACTTTC. The chain recombines TRBV28 with TRBJ2-6; possible D gene TRBD2, 6 bases. Trimming took off 6 bases at V and 4 bases at J, with 16 bases between the two ends. This CDR3 is built from 16 residues. Germline V gene lookup returns CDR1 MDHEN and CDR2 SYDVKM.

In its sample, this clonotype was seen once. Here the CDR3 DNA reads TGCAGTGCAATCGGTTTACTAGCCAAAAACATTCAGTACTTC. Translation: CSAIGLLAKNIQYF. This sequence joins TRBV20-1 and TRBJ2-4; no clear D gene. The V gene's germline CDR1 is DFQATT and CDR2 SNEGSKA (reference sequence). This CDR3 is 14 amino acids long. V was shortened by 6 bases and J by 0 bases, with 12 bases between the two germline ends.

This CDR3 is CASRGQTEAFF. The CDR3 nucleotides read TGTGCCAGCAGGGGACAGACTGAAGCTTTCTTT. The chain recombines TRBV28 with TRBJ1-1, with 7 nucleotides matching TRBD1. Per the germline V gene, CDR1 is MDHEN and CDR2 is SYDVKM. The trim removed 6 bases at V and 5 bases at J, leaving 0 bases unmatched. The CDR3 is 11 amino acids.

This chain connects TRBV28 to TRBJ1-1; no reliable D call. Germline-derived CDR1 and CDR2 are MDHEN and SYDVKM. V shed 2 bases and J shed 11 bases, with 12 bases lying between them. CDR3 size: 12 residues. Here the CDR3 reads CASSLNIMVAFF. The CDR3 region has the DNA TGTGCCAGCAGTTTAAATATTATGGTGGCTTTCTTT.

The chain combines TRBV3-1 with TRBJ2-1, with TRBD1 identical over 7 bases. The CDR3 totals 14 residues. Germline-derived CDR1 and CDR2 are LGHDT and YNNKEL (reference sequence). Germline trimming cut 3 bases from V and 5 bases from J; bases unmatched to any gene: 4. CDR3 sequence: CASSQGQLDNEQFF. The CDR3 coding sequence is TGTGCCAGCAGCCAGGGACAGCTGGACAATGAGCAGTTCTTC.

The CDR3 sequence: CASSLDGGSGYNEQFF. The DNA of the CDR3 is TGTGCCAGCAGCTTAGACGGGGGGTCGGGCTACAATGAGCAGTTCTTC. This sequence joins TRBV11-2 and TRBJ2-1, with TRBD2 matching 7 bases. CDR1 is SGHAT and CDR2 is FQNNGV in the germline V gene. The CDR3 contains 16 residues. Trimming at V came to 0 bases and at J to 3 bases, leaving 5 bases not matched to a gene.